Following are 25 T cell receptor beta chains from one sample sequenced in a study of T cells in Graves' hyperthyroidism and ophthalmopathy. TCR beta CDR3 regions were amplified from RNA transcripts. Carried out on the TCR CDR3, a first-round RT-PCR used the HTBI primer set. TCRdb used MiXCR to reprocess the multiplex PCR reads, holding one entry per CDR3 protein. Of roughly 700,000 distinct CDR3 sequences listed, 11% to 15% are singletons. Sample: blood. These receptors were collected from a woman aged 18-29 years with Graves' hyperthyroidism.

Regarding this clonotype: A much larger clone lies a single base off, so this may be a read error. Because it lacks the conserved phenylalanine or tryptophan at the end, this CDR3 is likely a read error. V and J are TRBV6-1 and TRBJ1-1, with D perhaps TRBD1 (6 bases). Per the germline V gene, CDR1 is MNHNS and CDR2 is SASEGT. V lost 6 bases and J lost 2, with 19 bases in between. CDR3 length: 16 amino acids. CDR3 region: CASSDRKQGGNTEAFS. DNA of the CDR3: TGTGCCAGCAGCGACCGAAAACAGGGAGGCAACACTGAAGCTTTCTCT.

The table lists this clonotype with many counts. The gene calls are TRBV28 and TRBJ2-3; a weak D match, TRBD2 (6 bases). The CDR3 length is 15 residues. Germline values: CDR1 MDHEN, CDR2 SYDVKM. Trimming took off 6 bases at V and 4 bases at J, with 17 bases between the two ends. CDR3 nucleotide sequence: TGTGCCAGCAGCTGGACATTATCGGGAGCAGATACGCAGTATTTT. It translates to CASSWTLSGADTQYF.

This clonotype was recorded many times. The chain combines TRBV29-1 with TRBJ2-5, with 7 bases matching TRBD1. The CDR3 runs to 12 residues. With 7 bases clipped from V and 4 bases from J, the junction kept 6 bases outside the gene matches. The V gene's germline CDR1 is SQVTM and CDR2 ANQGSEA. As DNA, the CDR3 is TGCAGCGCCGCGACAGGGCGAGAGACCCAGTACTTC. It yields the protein CSAATGRETQYF.

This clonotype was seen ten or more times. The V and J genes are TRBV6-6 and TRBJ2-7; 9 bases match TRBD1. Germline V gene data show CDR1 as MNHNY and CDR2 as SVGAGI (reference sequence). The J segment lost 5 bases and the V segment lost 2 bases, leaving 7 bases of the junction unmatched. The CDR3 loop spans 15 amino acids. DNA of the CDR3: TGTGCCAGCAGTTACCTCGGGACAGGGCGCAACGAGCAGTACTTC. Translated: CASSYLGTGRNEQYF.

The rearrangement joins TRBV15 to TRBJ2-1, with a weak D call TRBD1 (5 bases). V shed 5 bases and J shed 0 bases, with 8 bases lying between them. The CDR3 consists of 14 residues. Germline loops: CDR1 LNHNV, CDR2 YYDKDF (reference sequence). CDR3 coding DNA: TGTGCCACCAGCGGGGCATACTCCTACAATGAGCAGTTCTTC. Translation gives CATSGAYSYNEQFF.

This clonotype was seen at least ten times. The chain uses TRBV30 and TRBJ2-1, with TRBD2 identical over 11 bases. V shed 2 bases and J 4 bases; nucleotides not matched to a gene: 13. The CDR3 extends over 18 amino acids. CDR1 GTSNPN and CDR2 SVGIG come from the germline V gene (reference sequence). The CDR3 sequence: CAWSSLPQLAGVYNEQFF. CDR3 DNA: TGTGCCTGGAGTTCCCTGCCTCAACTAGCGGGAGTTTACAATGAGCAGTTCTTC.

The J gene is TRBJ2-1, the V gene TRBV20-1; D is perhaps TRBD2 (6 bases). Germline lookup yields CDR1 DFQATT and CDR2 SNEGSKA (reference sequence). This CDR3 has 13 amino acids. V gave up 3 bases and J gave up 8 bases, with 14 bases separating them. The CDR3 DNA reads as TGCAGTGCTAGCCCGACTAGGATAGATGAGCAGTTCTTC. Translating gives CSASPTRIDEQFF.

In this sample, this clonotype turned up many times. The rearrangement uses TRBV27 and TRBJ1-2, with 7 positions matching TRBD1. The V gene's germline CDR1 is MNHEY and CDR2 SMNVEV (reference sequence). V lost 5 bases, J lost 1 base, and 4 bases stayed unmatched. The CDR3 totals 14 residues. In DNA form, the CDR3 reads TGTGCCAGCAGTACGACAGGGAATAACTATGGCTACACCTTC. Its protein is CASSTTGNNYGYTF.

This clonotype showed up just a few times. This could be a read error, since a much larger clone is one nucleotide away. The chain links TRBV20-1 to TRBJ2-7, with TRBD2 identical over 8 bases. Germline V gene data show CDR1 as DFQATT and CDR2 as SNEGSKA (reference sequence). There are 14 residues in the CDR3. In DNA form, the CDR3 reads TGCAGTGCTGGAGATCGGGGGGGGATCTACGAGCAGTACTTC. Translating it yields CSAGDRGGIYEQYF.

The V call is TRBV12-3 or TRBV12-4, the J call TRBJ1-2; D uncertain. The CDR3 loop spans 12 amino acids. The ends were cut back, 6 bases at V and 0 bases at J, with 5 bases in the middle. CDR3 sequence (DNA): TGTGCCAGCAGGCAGTCTAACTATGGCTACACCTTC. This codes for CASRQSNYGYTF.

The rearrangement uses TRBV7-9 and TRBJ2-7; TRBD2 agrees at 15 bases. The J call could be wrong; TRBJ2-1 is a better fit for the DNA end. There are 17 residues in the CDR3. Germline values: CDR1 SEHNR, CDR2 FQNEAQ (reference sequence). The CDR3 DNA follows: TGTGCCAGCAGCTGGGGACTAGCGGGAGGTACCTCCTACGAGCAGTTCTTC. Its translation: CASSWGLAGGTSYEQFF.

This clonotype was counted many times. As DNA, the CDR3 is TGCAGTCCGGCCTTACAGGGTGGATCACCCCTCCACTTT. Protein sequence: CSPALQGGSPLHF. J is TRBJ1-6 and V is TRBV20-1; D might be TRBD1 (6 bases). Deletions cut 8 bases from V and 10 bases from J, with 18 bases between. The CDR3 has 13 amino acids. Germline-derived CDR1 and CDR2 are DFQATT and SNEGSKA (reference sequence).

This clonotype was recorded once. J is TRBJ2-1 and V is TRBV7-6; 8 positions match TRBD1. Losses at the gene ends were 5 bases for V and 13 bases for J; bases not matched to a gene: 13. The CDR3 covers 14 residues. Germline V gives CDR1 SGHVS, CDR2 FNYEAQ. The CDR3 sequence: CASSPQDRGATQFF. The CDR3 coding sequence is TGTGCCAGCAGCCCCCAAGACAGGGGTGCGACCCAGTTCTTC.

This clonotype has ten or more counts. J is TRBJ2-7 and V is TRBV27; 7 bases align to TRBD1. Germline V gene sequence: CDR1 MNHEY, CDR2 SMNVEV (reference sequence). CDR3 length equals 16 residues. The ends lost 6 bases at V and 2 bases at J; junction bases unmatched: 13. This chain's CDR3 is CASSSLGGGTPYEQYF. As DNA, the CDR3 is TGTGCCAGCAGCTCTTTAGGGGGCGGAACCCCCTACGAGCAGTACTTC.

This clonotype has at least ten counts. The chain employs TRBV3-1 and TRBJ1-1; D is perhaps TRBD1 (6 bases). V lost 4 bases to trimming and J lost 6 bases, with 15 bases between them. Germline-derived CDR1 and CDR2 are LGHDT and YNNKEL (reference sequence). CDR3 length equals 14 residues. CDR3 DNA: TGTGCCAGCAGCCTACAGAAACAGGGAGCTGAAGCTTTCTTT. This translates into CASSLQKQGAEAFF.

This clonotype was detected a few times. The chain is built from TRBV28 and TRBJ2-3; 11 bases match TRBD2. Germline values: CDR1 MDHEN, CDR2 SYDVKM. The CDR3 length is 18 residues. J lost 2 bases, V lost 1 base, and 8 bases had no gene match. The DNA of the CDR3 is TGTGCCAGCAGTTTATTCGGGGGACTAGCGGAAGACACAGATACGCAGTATTTT. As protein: CASSLFGGLAEDTDTQYF.

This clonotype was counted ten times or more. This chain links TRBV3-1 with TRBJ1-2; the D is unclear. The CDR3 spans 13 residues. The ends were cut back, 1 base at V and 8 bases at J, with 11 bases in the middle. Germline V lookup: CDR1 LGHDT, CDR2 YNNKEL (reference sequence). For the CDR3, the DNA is TGTGCCAGCAGCCAAGTCGTGCGCGGGGGCTACACCTTC. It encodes CASSQVVRGGYTF.

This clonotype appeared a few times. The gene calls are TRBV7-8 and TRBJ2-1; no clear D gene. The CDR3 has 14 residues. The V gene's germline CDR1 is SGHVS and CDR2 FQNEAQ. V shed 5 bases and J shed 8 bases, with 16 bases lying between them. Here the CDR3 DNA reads TGTGCCAGCAGCGCCCCGGCCCGTTTGGATGAGCAGTTCTTC. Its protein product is CASSAPARLDEQFF.

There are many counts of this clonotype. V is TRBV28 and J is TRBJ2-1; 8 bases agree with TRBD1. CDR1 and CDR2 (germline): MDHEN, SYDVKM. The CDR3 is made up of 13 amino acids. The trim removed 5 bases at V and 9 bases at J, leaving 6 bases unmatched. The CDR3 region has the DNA TGTGCCAGCAGTCCCAGGGGGCGTCCTGAGCAGTTCTTC. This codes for CASSPRGRPEQFF.

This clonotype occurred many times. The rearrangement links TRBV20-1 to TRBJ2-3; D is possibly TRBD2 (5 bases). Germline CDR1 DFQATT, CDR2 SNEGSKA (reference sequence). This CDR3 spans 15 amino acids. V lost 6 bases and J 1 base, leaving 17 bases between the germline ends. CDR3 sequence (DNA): TGCAGTGCCCCGTCGGTCCGGGGTCGCACAGATACGCAGTATTTT. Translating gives CSAPSVRGRTDTQYF.

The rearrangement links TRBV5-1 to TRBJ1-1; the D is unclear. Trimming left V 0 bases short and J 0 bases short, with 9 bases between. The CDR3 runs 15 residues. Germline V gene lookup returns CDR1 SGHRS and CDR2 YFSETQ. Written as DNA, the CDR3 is TGCGCCAGCAGCTTGGATACCAGAATGAACACTGAAGCTTTCTTT. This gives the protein CASSLDTRMNTEAFF.

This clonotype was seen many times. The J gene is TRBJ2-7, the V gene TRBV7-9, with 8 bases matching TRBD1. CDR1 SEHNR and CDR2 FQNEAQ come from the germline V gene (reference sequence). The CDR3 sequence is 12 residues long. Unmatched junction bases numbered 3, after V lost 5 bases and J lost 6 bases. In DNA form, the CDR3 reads TGTGCCAGCAGCCCGACAGGGGTCGAGCAGTACTTC. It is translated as CASSPTGVEQYF.

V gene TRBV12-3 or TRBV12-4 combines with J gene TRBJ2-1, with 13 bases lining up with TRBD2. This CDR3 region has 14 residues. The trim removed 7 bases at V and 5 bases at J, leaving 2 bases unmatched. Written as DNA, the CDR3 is TGTGCCAGCAAGGGACTAGCGGGGCACAATGAGCAGTTCTTC. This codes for CASKGLAGHNEQFF.

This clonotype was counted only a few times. The CDR3 here is CASSLTDTPVGELFF. The CDR3 DNA sequence: TGTGCCAGCAGCTTAACAGACACCCCTGTGGGGGAGCTGTTTTTT. The chain employs TRBV7-2 and TRBJ2-2; D is unclear. CDR1 and CDR2 (germline): SGHTA, FQGNSA. V was cut by 2 bases and J by 8 bases, with 15 bases left in between. The CDR3 is 15 residues long.

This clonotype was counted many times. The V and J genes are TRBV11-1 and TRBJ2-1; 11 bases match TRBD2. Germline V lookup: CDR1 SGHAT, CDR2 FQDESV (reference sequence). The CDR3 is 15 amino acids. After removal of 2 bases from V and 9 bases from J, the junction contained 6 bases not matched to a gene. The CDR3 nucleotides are TGTGCCAGCAGCTTACAACTAGCGGGAGAGAGTGAGCAGTTCTTC. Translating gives CASSLQLAGESEQFF.